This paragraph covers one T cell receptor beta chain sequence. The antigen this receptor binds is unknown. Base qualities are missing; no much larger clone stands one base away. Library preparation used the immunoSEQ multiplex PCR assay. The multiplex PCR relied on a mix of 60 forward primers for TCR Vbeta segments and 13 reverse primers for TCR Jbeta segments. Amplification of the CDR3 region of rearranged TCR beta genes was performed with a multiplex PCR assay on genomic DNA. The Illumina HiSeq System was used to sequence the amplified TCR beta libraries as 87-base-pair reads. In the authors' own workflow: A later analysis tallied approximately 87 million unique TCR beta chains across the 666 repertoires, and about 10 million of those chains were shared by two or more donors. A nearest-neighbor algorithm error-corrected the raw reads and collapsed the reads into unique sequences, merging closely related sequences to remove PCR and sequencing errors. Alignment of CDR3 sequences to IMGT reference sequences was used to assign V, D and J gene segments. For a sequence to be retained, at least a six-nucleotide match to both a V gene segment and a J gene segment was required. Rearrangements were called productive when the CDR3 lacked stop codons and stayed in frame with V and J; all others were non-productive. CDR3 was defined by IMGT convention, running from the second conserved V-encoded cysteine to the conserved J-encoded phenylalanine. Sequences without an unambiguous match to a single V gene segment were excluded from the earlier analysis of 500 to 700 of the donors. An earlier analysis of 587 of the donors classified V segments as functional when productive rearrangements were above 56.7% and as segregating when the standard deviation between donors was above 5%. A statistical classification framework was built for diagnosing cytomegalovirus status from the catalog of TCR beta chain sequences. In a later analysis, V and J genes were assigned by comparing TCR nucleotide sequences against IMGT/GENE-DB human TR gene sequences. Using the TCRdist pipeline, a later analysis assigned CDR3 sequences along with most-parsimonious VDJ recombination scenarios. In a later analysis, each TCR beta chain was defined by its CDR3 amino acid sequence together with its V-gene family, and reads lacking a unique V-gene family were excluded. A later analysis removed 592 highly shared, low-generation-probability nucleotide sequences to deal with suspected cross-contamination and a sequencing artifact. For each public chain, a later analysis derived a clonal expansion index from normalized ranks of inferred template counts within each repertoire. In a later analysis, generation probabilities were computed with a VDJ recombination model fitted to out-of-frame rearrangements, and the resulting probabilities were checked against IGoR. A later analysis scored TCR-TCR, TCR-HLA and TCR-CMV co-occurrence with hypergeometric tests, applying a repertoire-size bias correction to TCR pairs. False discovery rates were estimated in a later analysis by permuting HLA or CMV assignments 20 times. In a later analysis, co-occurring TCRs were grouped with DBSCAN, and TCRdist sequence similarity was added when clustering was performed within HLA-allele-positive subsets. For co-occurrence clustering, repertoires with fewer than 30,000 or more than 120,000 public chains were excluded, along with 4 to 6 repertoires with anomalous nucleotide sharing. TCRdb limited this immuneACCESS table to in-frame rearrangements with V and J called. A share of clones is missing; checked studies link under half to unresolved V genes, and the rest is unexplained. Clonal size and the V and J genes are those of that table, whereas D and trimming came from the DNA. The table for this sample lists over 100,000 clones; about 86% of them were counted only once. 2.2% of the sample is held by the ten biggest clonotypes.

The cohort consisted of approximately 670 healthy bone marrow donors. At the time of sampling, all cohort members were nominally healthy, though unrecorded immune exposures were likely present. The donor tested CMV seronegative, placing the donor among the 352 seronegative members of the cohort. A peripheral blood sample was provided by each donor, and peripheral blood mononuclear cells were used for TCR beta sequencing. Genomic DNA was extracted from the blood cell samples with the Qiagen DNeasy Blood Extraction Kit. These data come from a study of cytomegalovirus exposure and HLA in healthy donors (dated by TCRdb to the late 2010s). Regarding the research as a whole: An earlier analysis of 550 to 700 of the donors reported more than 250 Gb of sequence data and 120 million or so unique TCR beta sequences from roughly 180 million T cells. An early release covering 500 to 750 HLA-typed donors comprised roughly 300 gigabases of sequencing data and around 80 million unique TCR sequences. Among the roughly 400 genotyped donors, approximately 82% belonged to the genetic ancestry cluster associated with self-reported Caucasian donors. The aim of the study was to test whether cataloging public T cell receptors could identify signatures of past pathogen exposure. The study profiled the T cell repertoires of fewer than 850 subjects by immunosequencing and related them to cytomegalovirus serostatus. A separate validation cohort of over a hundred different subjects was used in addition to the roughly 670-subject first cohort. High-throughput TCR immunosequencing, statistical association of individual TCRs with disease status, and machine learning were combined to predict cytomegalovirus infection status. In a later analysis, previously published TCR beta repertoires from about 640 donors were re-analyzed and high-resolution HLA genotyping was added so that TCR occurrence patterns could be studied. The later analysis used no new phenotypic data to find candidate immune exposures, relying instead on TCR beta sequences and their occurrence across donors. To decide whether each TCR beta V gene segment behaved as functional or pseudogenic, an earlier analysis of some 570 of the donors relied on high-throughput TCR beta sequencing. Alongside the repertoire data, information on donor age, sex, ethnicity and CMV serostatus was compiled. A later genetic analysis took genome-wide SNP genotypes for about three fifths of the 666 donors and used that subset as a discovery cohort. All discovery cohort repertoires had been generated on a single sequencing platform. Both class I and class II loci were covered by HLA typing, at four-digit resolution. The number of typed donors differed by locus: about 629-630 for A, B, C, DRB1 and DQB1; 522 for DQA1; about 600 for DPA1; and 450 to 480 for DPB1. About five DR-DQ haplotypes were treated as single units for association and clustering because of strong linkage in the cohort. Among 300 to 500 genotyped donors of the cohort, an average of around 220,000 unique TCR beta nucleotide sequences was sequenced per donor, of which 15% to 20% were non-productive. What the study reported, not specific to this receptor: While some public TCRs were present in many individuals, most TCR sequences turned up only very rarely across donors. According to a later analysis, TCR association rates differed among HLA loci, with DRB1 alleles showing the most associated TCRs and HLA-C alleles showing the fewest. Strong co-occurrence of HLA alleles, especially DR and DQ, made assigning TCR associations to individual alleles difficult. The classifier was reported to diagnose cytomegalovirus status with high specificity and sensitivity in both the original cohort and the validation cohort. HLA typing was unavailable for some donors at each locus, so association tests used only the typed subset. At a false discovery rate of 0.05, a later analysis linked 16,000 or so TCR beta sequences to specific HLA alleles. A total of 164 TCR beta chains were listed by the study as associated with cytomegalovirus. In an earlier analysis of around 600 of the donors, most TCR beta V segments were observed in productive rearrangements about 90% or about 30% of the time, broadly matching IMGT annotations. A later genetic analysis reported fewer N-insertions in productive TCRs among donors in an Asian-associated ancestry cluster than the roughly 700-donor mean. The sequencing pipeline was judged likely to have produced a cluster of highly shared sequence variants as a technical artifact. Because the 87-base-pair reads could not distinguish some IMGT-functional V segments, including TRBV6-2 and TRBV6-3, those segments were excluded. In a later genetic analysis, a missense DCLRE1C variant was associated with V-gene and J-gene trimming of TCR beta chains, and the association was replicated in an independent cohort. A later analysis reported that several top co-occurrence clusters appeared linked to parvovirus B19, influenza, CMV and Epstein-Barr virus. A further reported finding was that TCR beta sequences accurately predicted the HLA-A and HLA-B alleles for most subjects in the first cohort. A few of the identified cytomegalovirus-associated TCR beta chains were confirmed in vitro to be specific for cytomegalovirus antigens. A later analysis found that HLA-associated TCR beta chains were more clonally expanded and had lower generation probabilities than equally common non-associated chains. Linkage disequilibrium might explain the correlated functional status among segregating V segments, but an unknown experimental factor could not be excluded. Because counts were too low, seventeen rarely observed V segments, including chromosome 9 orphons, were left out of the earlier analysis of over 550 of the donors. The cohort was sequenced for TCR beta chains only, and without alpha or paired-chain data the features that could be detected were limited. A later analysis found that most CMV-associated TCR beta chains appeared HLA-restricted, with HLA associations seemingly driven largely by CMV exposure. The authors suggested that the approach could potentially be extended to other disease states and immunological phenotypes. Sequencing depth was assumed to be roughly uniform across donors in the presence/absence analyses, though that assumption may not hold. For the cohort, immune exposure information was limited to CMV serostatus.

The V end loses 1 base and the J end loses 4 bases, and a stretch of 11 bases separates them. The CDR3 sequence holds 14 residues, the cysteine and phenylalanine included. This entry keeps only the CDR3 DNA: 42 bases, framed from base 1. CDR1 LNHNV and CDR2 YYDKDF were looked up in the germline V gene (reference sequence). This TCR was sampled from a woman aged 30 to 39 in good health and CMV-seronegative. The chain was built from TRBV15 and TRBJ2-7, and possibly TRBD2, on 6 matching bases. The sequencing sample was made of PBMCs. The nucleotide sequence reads TGTGCCACCAGCAGAGCGGCGGGACTTTACGAGCAGTACTTC. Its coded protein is CATSRAAGLYEQYF.